Presented here are 3 T cell receptor beta chains from one specimen sequenced in a study of cytomegalovirus exposure and HLA in healthy donors. Vbeta (60) and Jbeta (13) primers were used in the PCR. Assay: immunoSEQ multiplex PCR; the TCRdb copy retains only in-frame clones and omits some. Of about 120,000 clones in the sample, 79% were seen once. The material sequenced was PBMCs. The source is a woman between 18 and 30 years old in good health and CMV-seropositive.

V usage is TRBV7-9 and J usage is TRBJ1-1; maybe TRBD1 (5 bases). CDR3 size: 19 residues. Per the germline V gene, CDR1 is SEHNR and CDR2 is FQNEAQ (reference sequence). V was clipped by 5 bases and J by 2 bases, with 27 bases between them. CDR3 sequence (DNA): TGTGCCAGCAGCCCAACTAATCCCCCAGGGCTTTTCCCAAACACTGAAGCTTTCTTT. This sequence encodes CASSPTNPPGLFPNTEAFF.

The chain recombines TRBV10-3 with TRBJ1-2, with D possibly being TRBD1 (6 bases). Germline V gene data show CDR1 as ENHRY and CDR2 as SYGVKD. V lost 7 bases to trimming and J lost 7 bases, with 13 bases between them. The CDR3 is made up of 12 amino acids. The CDR3 here is CAIKLTGSGYTF. For the CDR3, the DNA is TGTGCCATCAAGTTAACAGGGAGTGGCTACACCTTC.

The chain is built from TRBV5-6 and TRBJ2-7; D unclear. Trimming stripped 1 base from V and 4 bases from J, with 6 bases between. The CDR3 runs to 12 residues. The V gene's germline CDR1 is SGHDT and CDR2 YYEEEE. The CDR3 spells CASSLNQYEQYF. CDR3 DNA: TGTGCCAGCAGCTTGAATCAGTACGAGCAGTACTTC. The full variable domain, rest sourced from reference TRBV5-6 and TRBJ2-7, is DAGVTQSPTHLIKTRGQQVTLRCSPKSGHDTVSWYQQALGQGPQFIFQYYEEEERQRGNFPDRFSGHQFPNYSSELNVNALLLGDSALYLCASSLNQYEQYFGPGTRLTVT.